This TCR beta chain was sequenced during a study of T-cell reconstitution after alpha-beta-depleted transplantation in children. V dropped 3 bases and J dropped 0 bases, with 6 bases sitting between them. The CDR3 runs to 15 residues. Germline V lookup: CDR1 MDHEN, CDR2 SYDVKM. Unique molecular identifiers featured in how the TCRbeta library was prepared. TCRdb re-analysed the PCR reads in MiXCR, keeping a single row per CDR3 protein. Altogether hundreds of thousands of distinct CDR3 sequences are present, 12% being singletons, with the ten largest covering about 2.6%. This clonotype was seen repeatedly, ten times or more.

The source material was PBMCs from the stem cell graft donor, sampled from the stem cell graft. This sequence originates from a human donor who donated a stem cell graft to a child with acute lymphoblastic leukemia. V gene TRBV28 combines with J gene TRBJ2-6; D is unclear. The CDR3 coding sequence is TGTGCCAGCAGTTTTTTCGGCTCTGGGGCCAACGTCCTGACTTTC. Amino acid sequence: CASSFFGSGANVLTF.